One sample yielded the 14 T cell receptor beta chains listed below, sequenced in a study of T cell responses to AZD1222 COVID-19 vaccine. Profiling relied on immunoSEQ multiplex PCR, and the TCRdb table lists in-frame clones only, not all of them. Of about 120,000 clones listed, about 90% are singletons. Sequencing was performed on peripheral blood, taken on day 0 of AZD1222 vaccination. These receptors were taken from an adult in good health.

The V gene is TRBV27, the J gene TRBJ1-2; 11 bases are shared with TRBD1. From germline, CDR1 is MNHEY and CDR2 SMNVEV (reference sequence). Losses at the gene ends were 2 bases for V and 7 bases for J; bases not matched to a gene: 6. This CDR3 has 15 residues. CDR3 sequence (DNA): TGTGCCAGCAGTTTAAACGGACAGGGGGCGCCTGGCTACACCTTC. It encodes CASSLNGQGAPGYTF.

This clone was recorded once. This rearrangement joins TRBV2 to TRBJ1-1, with D maybe TRBD1 (5 bases). In germline, CDR1 is SNHLY, CDR2 FYNNEI. This CDR3 region has 14 residues. Trimming cost V 4 bases and J 3 bases, with 12 bases left between them. The CDR3 sequence: CASSVTGVDTEAFF. The CDR3 DNA reads TGTGCCAGCAGTGTGACGGGGGTGGACACTGAAGCTTTCTTT.

The V gene is TRBV29-1, the J gene TRBJ2-2; D is uncertain. Germline V lookup: CDR1 SQVTM, CDR2 ANQGSEA. V was cut by 6 bases and J by 3 bases, with 8 bases left in between. The CDR3 is 12 amino acids. The CDR3 reads CSVDIDTGELFF. The CDR3 coding sequence is TGCAGCGTAGACATAGACACCGGGGAGCTGTTTTTT.

The chain carries TRBV7-9 and TRBJ2-7, with 8 bases matching TRBD1. V trimming: 5 bases; J trimming: 7 bases; junction bases outside the gene matches: 16. The CDR3 has 16 residues. From germline, CDR1 is SEHNR and CDR2 FQNEAQ (reference sequence). DNA for the CDR3: TGTGCCAGCAGCCGTAGAGAACACAGGGGGGTGTGGGAGCAGTACTTC. Translated, it gives CASSRREHRGVWEQYF.

This clone has only one observation. This chain links TRBV6-6 with TRBJ2-1; D is ambiguous. The germline gives CDR1 MNHNY, CDR2 SVGAGI (reference sequence). Deletions cut 5 bases from V and 6 bases from J, with 5 bases between. CDR3 length: 11 residues. In DNA form, the CDR3 reads TGTGCCAGCAGTAAAATCAATGAGCAGTTCTTC. Its protein product is CASSKINEQFF.

The V and J genes are TRBV28 and TRBJ2-7, with D possibly TRBD2 on 6 matching bases. Germline V lookup: CDR1 MDHEN, CDR2 SYDVKM. The CDR3 covers 15 residues. V lost 4 bases and J lost 7, with 20 bases in between. CDR3: CASSSPGVRSGEQYF. CDR3 in DNA: TGTGCCAGCAGTTCCCCGGGAGTGAGGAGTGGAGAGCAGTACTTC.

V and J are TRBV3-1 (or the pseudogene TRBV3-2) and TRBJ2-1; the match to TRBD2 covers 10 bases. From germline, CDR1 is LGHDT and CDR2 YNNKEL (reference sequence). The CDR3 extends over 20 amino acids. V shed 2 bases, J shed 4 bases, and the junction held 17 bases outside the gene matches. The CDR3 DNA is TGTGCCAGCAGCCAATCTCCACTAGTCCCTAGCGGGAGCGTGTACAATGAGCAGTTCTTC. Encoded protein: CASSQSPLVPSGSVYNEQFF.

As to this clone: This sample includes further DNA sequences coding for the same CDR3. The DNA for the CDR3 is TGTGCCAGCAGCCTACAGGGCTACGAGCAGTACTTC. This sequence encodes CASSLQGYEQYF. This chain uses TRBV7-8 with TRBJ2-7; possible D gene TRBD1, 6 bases. The length of the CDR3 is 12 residues. V was shortened by 5 bases and J by 3 bases, with 8 bases between the two germline ends. The germline V gene encodes CDR1 SGHVS and CDR2 FQNEAQ.

The chain recombines TRBV6-5 with TRBJ2-5, with 7 bases that match TRBD1. The CDR3 is 15 residues long. Trimming took 2 bases from V and 5 from J; bases not matched to a gene: 8. Germline V gene sequence: CDR1 MNHEY, CDR2 SVGAGI. CDR3 residues: CASSYPNRGMETQYF. The CDR3 DNA sequence: TGTGCCAGCAGTTACCCGAACAGGGGAATGGAGACCCAGTACTTC.

This chain joins TRBV12-5 and TRBJ2-6; D is possibly TRBD1 or TRBD2 (5 bases each). CDR1 is LGHNT, CDR2 FRNRAP, per germline. The CDR3 loop spans 17 amino acids. Deletions cut 1 base from V and 2 bases from J, with 12 bases between. Here the CDR3 DNA reads TGTGCTAGTGGTTTGGAACGGGGCTTGGCTGGGGCCAACGTCCTGACTTTC. Protein: CASGLERGLAGANVLTF.

This clone was counted a few times. The rearrangement links TRBV4-1 to TRBJ1-4; 9 bases match TRBD1. The CDR3 spans 16 residues. Germline-derived CDR1 and CDR2 are MGHRA and YSYEKL. Trimming removed 1 base from V and 5 bases from J; junction bases left unmatched: 5. CDR3 sequence (DNA): TGCGCCAGCAGCCAAGGGTCCGGGACAGGGAATGAAAAACTGTTTTTT. Translated: CASSQGSGTGNEKLFF.

V is TRBV7-8 and J is TRBJ1-6; TRBD1 agrees at 7 bases. The CDR3 loop spans 14 amino acids. In germline, CDR1 is SGHVS, CDR2 FQNEAQ. Germline trimming cut 5 bases from V and 9 bases from J; bases unmatched to any gene: 7. CDR3 loop: CASSPGGQTSPLHF. CDR3 nucleotide sequence: TGTGCCAGCAGCCCGGGGGGACAGACTTCACCCCTCCACTTT.

V is TRBV7-2 and J is TRBJ1-4, with D possibly being TRBD1 (6 bases). Germline assignment: CDR1 SGHTA and CDR2 FQGNSA. V lost 8 bases, J lost 7 bases, and 11 bases lay in between. The CDR3 runs 12 residues. CDR3 in DNA: TGTGCCAGCCGGGGGGGCGGTGAAAAACTGTTTTTT. Protein product: CASRGGGEKLFF.

This clone came up a few times. The chain joins TRBV6-5 to TRBJ2-3; 7 bases agree with TRBD1. Unmatched junction bases numbered 2, after V lost 2 bases and J lost 0 bases. The CDR3 totals 15 residues. Germline loops: CDR1 MNHEY, CDR2 SVGAGI. CDR3 coding DNA: TGTGCCAGCAGTTACGGGGGACAGAGCACAGATACGCAGTATTTT. Residues: CASSYGGQSTDTQYF.